A selection of T cell receptor beta chains follows, all from one sample in a study of blood T cell repertoires in COVID-19. Repertoires were generated with immunoSEQ multiplex PCR, while TCRdb's copy carries only in-frame clones and drops some. The sample lists fewer than 300,000 clones; over 75% were seen once. The sequencing input was peripheral blood. The receptors were gathered from a man between 18 and 29 years old with active or convalescent COVID-19. CDR3s include the opening cysteine and the closing phenylalanine or tryptophan. Fields, in order: D gene, V gene, clone size, J gene, CDR3 DNA, CDR3 protein. D genes are given only for firm matches. Where a row states a size, it is once, few, many or the class of an expanded clone; other rows omit it.

D: TRBD1; V: TRBV25-1; size: .; J: TRBJ2-1; DNA: TGTGCCAGCAGCCGCCTGGGACAGTATGAGCAGTTCTTC; CDR3: CASSRLGQYEQFF
D: .; V: TRBV7-2; size: .; J: TRBJ1-2; DNA: TGTGCCAGCAGCTTACCACGGGAATATGGCTACACCTTC; CDR3: CASSLPREYGYTF
D: .; V: TRBV6-1; size: .; J: TRBJ2-3; DNA: TGTGCCAGCAGTGAACGCAATAGCGCGTCGGGAGATACGCAGTATTTT; CDR3: CASSERNSASGDTQYF
D: .; V: TRBV19; size: .; J: TRBJ2-7; DNA: TGTGCCAGTAGTGTCCCTGGACAGCTCTACGAGCAGTACTTC; CDR3: CASSVPGQLYEQYF
D: TRBD1; V: TRBV5-4; size: .; J: TRBJ2-7; DNA: TGTGCCAGCAGCACGGACAGGGGGTTCCACGAGCAGTACTTC; CDR3: CASSTDRGFHEQYF
D: TRBD1; V: TRBV25-1; size: .; J: TRBJ1-6; DNA: TGTGCCAGCAGTGATAACACCGGGACAGGGAATTCACCCCTCCACTTT; CDR3: CASSDNTGTGNSPLHF
D: TRBD2; V: TRBV5-1; size: once; J: TRBJ2-7; DNA: TGCGCCAGCAGCTTGGGAATCGGGGGGAGCTCCTACGAGCAGTACTTC; CDR3: CASSLGIGGSSYEQYF
D: .; V: TRBV27; size: .; J: TRBJ1-2; DNA: TGTGCCAGCAGTTTATCCCCCGGTTATGGCTACACCTTC; CDR3: CASSLSPGYGYTF
D: TRBD2; V: TRBV27; size: .; J: TRBJ2-1; DNA: TGTGCCAGCAGTCTACGACTAGCGGGGAATGAGCAGTTCTTC; CDR3: CASSLRLAGNEQFF
D: TRBD1; V: TRBV7-2; size: .; J: TRBJ1-4; DNA: TGTGCCAGCAGCTTAGACAGGGGGCATGAAAAACTGTTTTTT; CDR3: CASSLDRGHEKLFF
D: .; V: TRBV7-2; size: .; J: TRBJ1-5; DNA: TGTGCCAGCAGCGTCCGACACATTAGGTTCCCACAGCCCCAGCATTTT; CDR3: CASSVRHIRFPQPQHF
D: .; V: TRBV4-2; size: .; J: TRBJ2-7; DNA: TGTGCCAGCAGCCAAGATCGCGGCAGCGGCTCCTACGAGCAGTACTTC; CDR3: CASSQDRGSGSYEQYF
D: .; V: TRBV9; size: .; J: TRBJ2-2; DNA: TGTGCCAGCAGCTCTCCGGCCGGGGAGCTGTTTTTT; CDR3: CASSSPAGELFF
D: .; V: TRBV6-5; size: .; J: TRBJ1-2; DNA: TGTGCCAGCAGCGGCGCGGCGCTTGGGGGCTACACCTTC; CDR3: CASSGAALGGYTF
D: TRBD2; V: TRBV28; size: .; J: TRBJ2-7; DNA: TGTGCCAGCAGTATGAATAGCGGGGGGGTATTCTACGAGCAGTACTTC; CDR3: CASSMNSGGVFYEQYF
D: TRBD1; V: TRBV2; size: .; J: TRBJ2-5; DNA: TGTGCCAGCAGTGAAGTTGGACAGGGGGTAATTAGGCAAGAGACCCAGTACTTC; CDR3: CASSEVGQGVIRQETQYF
D: .; V: TRBV6-1; size: .; J: TRBJ1-5; DNA: TGTGCCAGCAGTGAAATCGGGGGGCGCAATCAGCCCCAGCATTTT; CDR3: CASSEIGGRNQPQHF
D: TRBD1; V: TRBV7-2; size: once; J: TRBJ2-5; DNA: TGTGCCAGCAGCTTGGGACAGGGCCAGTACTTC; CDR3: CASSLGQGQYF
D: .; V: TRBV6-4; size: .; J: TRBJ1-1; DNA: TGTGCCAGCACCGAGGGGGAAAACACTGAAGCTTTCTTT; CDR3: CASTEGENTEAFF
D: TRBD1; V: TRBV13; size: .; J: TRBJ2-1; DNA: TGTGCCAGCAGCCTGACGGACAGGAATGAGCAGTTCTTC; CDR3: CASSLTDRNEQFF
D: .; V: TRBV5-4; size: .; J: TRBJ2-7; DNA: TGTGCCAGCAGCCTCAAAGCCCAATACGAGCAGTACTTC; CDR3: CASSLKAQYEQYF